This TCR beta chain is drawn from a study of T cell responses to AZD1222 COVID-19 vaccine. Whole-study results and caveats: Mostly white British, mostly female donors; authors suggested clonal diversity may be underestimated. Dominant at 160-218 and 743-854, vaccine-associated CD4 TCRs also spanned spike. Per reports, nearly half of all spike-specific TCRs target regions that are unmutated in variants.

Comment on this clone: Antigen: not known.

Assay: immunoSEQ multiplex PCR; the TCRdb copy retains only in-frame clones and omits some. The top ten clones hold over 5% of a sample with about 120,000 clones, roughly 89% of them seen once. The sequence was collected from an adult in good health. Source: peripheral blood, taken on day 0 of AZD1222 vaccination.

CDR3: CASSPLTGGYTF. The DNA for the CDR3 is TGTGCCAGCTCACCCCTGACAGGGGGCTACACCTTC. The V gene is TRBV18, the J gene TRBJ1-2; TRBD1 aligns across 7 bases. Germline V gives CDR1 KGHSH, CDR2 LQKENI. The CDR3 is made up of 12 amino acids. J lost 8 bases, V lost 3 bases, and 3 bases had no gene match.